The clone carrying this T cell receptor beta chain appeared once. This specimen belongs to a study of blood T cell repertoires in COVID-19. In the study overall: Both acute and convalescent COVID-19 samples were obtained from the United States, Italy and Spain. The analysed material was cDNA or gDNA that came from T cells, B-cell-depleted T cells, or PBMCs.

The CDR3 has 18 residues. The germline gives CDR1 SGDLS, CDR2 YYNGEE. Trimming removed 4 bases at V and 1 base at J, with 24 bases between. Original methodology: Amplification from reference gene primers served as the basis for estimated nucleated cell counts. Method: immunoSEQ multiplex PCR; TCRdb's copy keeps in-frame clones and lacks some. V and J calls and clone size come straight from that table; D and trimming were deduced from the DNA. The data contain roughly 150,000 clones, roughly 84% of them singletons. The TCR sequence derives from a man aged 70 or older with active or convalescent COVID-19. The V and J genes are TRBV9 and TRBJ2-7; TRBD1 is a possible D gene (5 bases). The sample was peripheral blood. The CDR3: CASSPNGRVPSSSYEQYF. DNA for the CDR3: TGTGCCAGCAGCCCAAATGGCAGGGTTCCATCCTCATCCTACGAGCAGTACTTC.